These 18 T cell receptor beta chains came from one sample sequenced in a study of low-dose radiotherapy and immunotherapy resistance in tumors. Gene-specific TRAV and TRBV primers were used for first-strand cDNA, covering alpha and beta chains. TCRs underwent 20 PCR cycles of amplification with a constant-region primer and V-primer adapter. TCRdb re-called the reads through MiXCR, storing one row per CDR3 protein. This table has about 39,000 distinct CDR3 sequences, less than 25% appearing once. Time point noted: after trial treatment. Treatment of the sample: LDRT plus nivolumab, ipilimumab, low-dose cyclophosphamide and aspirin (RACIN trial). This material consisted of PBMCs, taken after low-dose radiotherapy plus immunotherapy. These TCRs come from a female donor with ovarian cancer.

The table lists this clonotype with many counts. V usage is TRBV5-5 and J usage is TRBJ2-7, with D possibly being TRBD1 (5 bases). Germline V gene lookup returns CDR1 SGHKS and CDR2 YYEKEE (reference sequence). V lost 3 bases to trimming and J lost 2 bases, with 15 bases between them. This CDR3 comprises 15 residues. CDR3 coding DNA: TGTGCCAGCAGCTCTTCTACAGGTAGGGCCTACGAGCAGTACTTC. Its protein is CASSSSTGRAYEQYF.

The chain uses TRBV6-2 or TRBV6-3 and TRBJ2-7; 9 bases are a match to TRBD1. The V gene's germline CDR1 is MNHEY and CDR2 SVGEGT. This CDR3 has 15 amino acids. The trim removed 7 bases at V and 3 bases at J, leaving 10 bases unmatched. The CDR3 spells CASNQPGQGHYEQYF. The DNA for the CDR3 is TGTGCCAGCAACCAACCGGGACAGGGTCACTACGAGCAGTACTTC.

The sample holds a few counts of this clonotype. The chain recombines TRBV27 with TRBJ1-1; D gene uncertain. The CDR3 runs 13 residues. The germline V and J ends were trimmed by 2 bases and 5 bases, with 9 bases remaining between them. Germline V CDR1 and CDR2: MNHEY, SMNVEV (reference sequence). The CDR3 DNA is TGTGCCAGCAGTTTAAATCTCGGGACTGAAGCTTTCTTT. It codes for CASSLNLGTEAFF.

This chain joins TRBV15 and TRBJ2-1; TRBD1 is a possible D gene (6 bases). Trimming removed 0 bases from V and 5 bases from J, with 11 bases in between. There are 15 residues in the CDR3. CDR1 is LNHNV and CDR2 is YYDKDF in the germline V gene (reference sequence). CDR3 protein: CATSRDMKGDNEQFF. The CDR3 coding sequence is TGTGCCACCAGCAGAGATATGAAGGGGGACAATGAGCAGTTCTTC.

This chain connects TRBV5-6 to TRBJ2-3, with 8 nucleotides matching TRBD2. Unmatched junction bases numbered 5, after V lost 3 bases and J lost 2 bases. This CDR3 comprises 15 residues. The germline V gene has CDR1 SGHDT and CDR2 YYEEEE. The CDR3 bases are TGTGCCAGCAGCTCACTAGCGGACCTCACAGATACGCAGTATTTT. Encoded protein: CASSSLADLTDTQYF.

This clonotype was seen repeatedly, ten times or more. The chain combines TRBV5-1 with TRBJ2-3; no definite D call. This CDR3 is built from 15 residues. Trimming removed 0 bases at V and 0 bases at J, with 8 bases between. The germline gives CDR1 SGHRS, CDR2 YFSETQ. CDR3 sequence reads: CASSLGRTSTDTQYF. Here the CDR3 DNA reads TGCGCCAGCAGCTTGGGCAGAACTAGCACAGATACGCAGTATTTT.

For this clonotype: A far larger clone lies a single base away; this is likely a read error. The CDR3 nucleotides read TGCGCCAGCAGCTTGGGGCGGGCAGAGCATGAGCAGTACTTC. Translated: CASSLGRAEHEQYF. The V call is TRBV5-1, the J call TRBJ2-5; D possibly corresponds to TRBD2 (5 bases). The CDR3 contains 14 residues. Deletions cut 0 bases from V and 11 bases from J, with 17 bases between. Looked up from germline, CDR1 is SGHRS and CDR2 is YFSETQ.

About this clonotype: It is likely a read error: a sequence one base away is far more abundant. The chain carries TRBV28 and TRBJ1-5, with 7 bases that match TRBD1. The CDR3 sequence is 14 residues long. Germline V gives CDR1 MDHEN, CDR2 SYDVKM. Trimming took 9 bases from V and 7 from J; bases not matched to a gene: 12. The CDR3 coding sequence is TGTGCCAGAGCCGCACAGCAGGGGGGACAGCCCCAGCATTTT. It translates to CARAAQQGGQPQHF. The full variable domain, in which reference TRBV28 and TRBJ1-5 provide the parts outside the CDR3, is DVKVTQSSRYLVKRTGEKVFLECVQDMDHENMFWYRQDPGLGLRLIYFSYDVKMKEKGDIPEGYSVSREKKERFSLILESASTNQTSMYLCARAAQQGGQPQHFGDGTRLSIL.

This clonotype has a count of ten or more. The rearrangement uses TRBV12-3 or TRBV12-4 and TRBJ1-2; possible D gene TRBD1, 5 bases. This CDR3 spans 13 amino acids. V was cut by 3 bases and J by 4 bases, with 9 bases left in between. Here the CDR3 reads CASSLGTSYGYTF. The CDR3 DNA reads TGTGCCAGCAGTTTGGGGACTTCCTATGGCTACACCTTC.

Comment on this clonotype: A far larger clone is a single base away, which makes a read error likely. V usage is TRBV2 and J usage is TRBJ2-1; D is unclear. CDR1 is SNHLY, CDR2 FYNNEI, per germline. The CDR3 loop spans 12 amino acids. The V end was cut by 8 bases, the J end by 10 bases, with 15 bases between. As DNA, the CDR3 is TGTGCCAGCGGAGACGAACCCTACGAGCAGTTCTTC. Its protein product is CASGDEPYEQFF.

There are many counts of this clonotype. The chain combines TRBV30 with TRBJ2-7; no reliable D call. This CDR3 is 13 amino acids long. CDR1 GTSNPN and CDR2 SVGIG come from the germline V gene (reference sequence). Trimming shortened V by 7 bases and J by 3 bases, and 16 bases separated the two germline ends. CDR3: CASDLGLLYEQYF. The CDR3 nucleotides are TGTGCCTCGGATTTGGGTCTCCTCTACGAGCAGTACTTC.

This CDR3 reads CAISPGQPQETQYF. The CDR3 region has the DNA TGTGCCATCAGCCCGGGACAGCCCCAAGAGACCCAGTACTTC. V and J are TRBV10-3 and TRBJ2-5; 7 bases align to TRBD1. Germline V gene sequence: CDR1 ENHRY, CDR2 SYGVKD. The junction had 5 bases not matched to a gene; V was cut back by 6 bases and J by 1 base. The CDR3 totals 14 residues.

V and J are TRBV19 and TRBJ2-3; D remains unclear. Germline V lookup: CDR1 LNHDA, CDR2 SQIVND (reference sequence). This CDR3 spans 12 amino acids. V was clipped by 4 bases and J by 5 bases, with 7 bases between them. CDR3 sequence: CASSTDGDTQYF. The CDR3 DNA follows: TGTGCCAGTAGTACGGACGGAGATACGCAGTATTTT. The variable domain in full, with the rest retrieved from reference TRBV19 and TRBJ2-3, is DGGITQSPKYLFRKEGQNVTLSCEQNLNHDAMYWYRQDPGQGLRLIYYSQIVNDFQKGDIAEGYSVSREKKESFPLTVTSAQKNPTAFYLCASSTDGDTQYFGPGTRLTVL.

This clonotype was counted a single time. This probably arose from a read error, given a far larger clone one base away. The CDR3 does not end in the conserved phenylalanine or tryptophan, so this is likely a read error. This chain uses TRBV6-1 with TRBJ2-7, with D possibly being TRBD2 (6 bases). Germline lookup yields CDR1 MNHNS and CDR2 SASEGT. The CDR3 consists of 12 residues. V was trimmed by 7 bases and J by 3 bases, leaving 10 bases between them. In nucleotides, the CDR3 is TGTGCCAGCATGGCGACTAGCTACGAGCAGTACTAC. Encoded protein: CASMATSYEQYY.

Details on this clonotype: One end of the junction varies from germline; a read error may be responsible. J is TRBJ2-2 and V is TRBV27; 7 bases match TRBD1. Germline CDR1 is MNHEY and CDR2 is SMNVEV (reference sequence). This CDR3 comprises 16 residues. The CDR3 nucleotides are TGTGCCGGCAGTTTATCGAGGCGACAGGGCTCCGGGGAGCTGTTTTTT. Its translation is CAGSLSRRQGSGELFF.

This clonotype turned up a few times. This chain connects TRBV3-1 to TRBJ2-2; no clear D. Trimming shortened V by 5 bases and J by 0 bases, and 10 bases separated the two germline ends. The CDR3 spans 15 residues. CDR1 LGHDT and CDR2 YNNKEL come from the germline V gene (reference sequence). The CDR3 DNA follows: TGTGCCAGCAGCTCTTCCCCGCCGAACACCGGGGAGCTGTTTTTT. Protein: CASSSSPPNTGELFF.

V usage is TRBV5-1 and J usage is TRBJ2-2; no reliable D call. The CDR3 consists of 14 residues. V was clipped by 9 bases and J by 8 bases, with 20 bases between them. CDR1 is SGHRS, CDR2 YFSETQ, per germline. CDR3 in amino acids: CATSMTLGLGELFF. In DNA, the CDR3 is TGCGCCACCTCTATGACCTTAGGATTGGGGGAGCTGTTTTTT.

At least ten counts were recorded for this clonotype. The rearrangement uses TRBV30 and TRBJ2-7; D may be TRBD1 (6 bases). Deletions cut 0 bases from V and 2 bases from J, with 20 bases between. The CDR3 has 17 amino acids. Germline V lookup: CDR1 GTSNPN, CDR2 SVGIG (reference sequence). This CDR3 is CAWSVPLGQSSTYEQYF. The CDR3 bases are TGTGCCTGGAGTGTACCCCTCGGACAGAGTTCAACCTACGAGCAGTACTTC.